The 29 T cell receptor beta chains presented below share a single source sample, sequenced in a study of T-cell memory formation after mild COVID-19. TCRdb independently ran MiXCR on the 5' RACE reads; one entry per CDR3 protein. The sample includes about 440,000 distinct CDR3 sequences, over 15% seen only once; the top ten take around 9.2%. The specimen sequenced was PBMCs or a T cell subset sorted from them (not recorded which). These receptor sequences come from an adult woman who had mild COVID-19 (a few samples of this study predate the infection). Cell type and time point are not known.

This clonotype appeared a few times. V usage is TRBV12-3 or TRBV12-4 and J usage is TRBJ1-1, with D possibly matching TRBD1 (5 bases). CDR3 length: 15 amino acids. V was cut by 3 bases and J by 1 base, with 12 bases left in between. CDR3: CASSFRGHKNTEAFF. The CDR3 region has the DNA TGTGCCAGCAGTTTTCGTGGACATAAGAACACTGAAGCTTTCTTT.

This clonotype showed up just once. The chain joins TRBV20-1 to TRBJ1-1; D may be TRBD1 (5 bases). Trimming took off 0 bases at V and 1 base at J, with 15 bases between the two ends. Germline lookup yields CDR1 DFQATT and CDR2 SNEGSKA (reference sequence). The CDR3 is 16 residues long. The CDR3 nucleotides read TGCAGTGCTAGAGATAGGGCAGGGCCCAGGAACACTGAAGCTTTCTTT. This translates into CSARDRAGPRNTEAFF.

This clonotype showed up just a few times. The chain employs TRBV7-2 and TRBJ2-5; 7 bases agree with TRBD1. The CDR3 runs to 15 residues. Germline-derived CDR1 and CDR2 are SGHTA and FQGNSA. After removal of 4 bases from V and 1 base from J, the junction contained 6 bases not matched to a gene. CDR3 region: CASSSYRGSQETQYF. DNA of the CDR3: TGTGCCAGCAGCTCTTACAGGGGTTCCCAAGAGACCCAGTACTTC.

The rearrangement uses TRBV27 and TRBJ2-1; 8 bases are shared with TRBD1. Germline values: CDR1 MNHEY, CDR2 SMNVEV (reference sequence). J gave up 5 bases and V 6 bases, and 6 bases lay outside the gene matches. CDR3 length: 14 amino acids. The CDR3, as DNA: TGTGCCAGCAGGCCGGGACAGGCGAACAATGAGCAGTTCTTC. Its protein product is CASRPGQANNEQFF.

The J gene is TRBJ2-7, the V gene TRBV9, with 9 nucleotides matching TRBD1. CDR1 SGDLS and CDR2 YYNGEE come from the germline V gene. This CDR3 comprises 16 residues. After removal of 3 bases from V and 3 bases from J, the junction contained 10 bases not matched to a gene. CDR3 sequence reads: CASSGRTGATFYEQYF. CDR3 DNA sequence: TGTGCCAGCAGCGGAAGGACAGGGGCGACTTTCTACGAGCAGTACTTC.

This clonotype was seen more than once but under ten times. The chain uses TRBV4-2 and TRBJ1-3; the D is unclear. The germline V gene encodes CDR1 LGHNA and CDR2 YNFKEQ. Trimming removed 0 bases from V and 0 bases from J, with 12 bases in between. CDR3 length: 17 residues. The DNA of the CDR3 is TGTGCCAGCAGCCAAGATGTGATGGGTACCTCTGGAAACACCATATATTTT. As protein: CASSQDVMGTSGNTIYF.

The J gene is TRBJ2-7, the V gene TRBV3-1; D is ambiguous. Trimming took 4 bases from V and 6 from J, leaving 10 bases between them. The CDR3 spans 12 residues. Per germline, CDR1 LGHDT and CDR2 YNNKEL (reference sequence). The CDR3: CASSRLPAEQYF. CDR3 in DNA: TGTGCCAGCAGCCGACTGCCGGCCGAGCAGTACTTC.

This clonotype has just a few counts. The V gene is TRBV27, the J gene TRBJ1-5; no clear D gene. The germline gives CDR1 MNHEY, CDR2 SMNVEV (reference sequence). V was trimmed by 7 bases and J by 6 bases, leaving 16 bases between them. The CDR3 contains 14 residues. CDR3 DNA sequence: TGTGCCAGCATGGGCCGAGGGCAGCTTCAGCCCCAGCATTTT. Translating it yields CASMGRGQLQPQHF.

Ten or more counts support this clonotype. The genes are TRBV9 and TRBJ2-5; D is uncertain. Trimming stripped 0 bases from V and 1 base from J, with 4 bases between. Germline-derived CDR1 and CDR2 are SGDLS and YYNGEE. This CDR3 has 13 residues. The CDR3, as DNA: TGTGCCAGCAGCGTAGATGTCCAAGAGACCCAGTACTTC. Its protein is CASSVDVQETQYF.

The CDR3 region is CASSPGLASTYEQYF. For the CDR3, the DNA is TGTGCCAGCAGTCCAGGACTAGCGAGCACCTACGAGCAGTACTTC. The gene calls are TRBV12-3 or TRBV12-4 and TRBJ2-7; 9 bases are a match to TRBD2. The V and J ends lost 5 bases and 2 bases, in that order; junction bases with no gene match: 7. The CDR3 has 15 residues.

The V gene is TRBV3-1, the J gene TRBJ2-3; D remains ambiguous. V was clipped by 0 bases and J by 1 base, with 11 bases between them. The CDR3 spans 16 residues. Germline V CDR1 and CDR2: LGHDT, YNNKEL (reference sequence). The CDR3 nucleotides are TGTGCCAGCAGCCAAGACCTAGGGTCAGGCACAGATACGCAGTATTTT. Its protein is CASSQDLGSGTDTQYF.

V usage is TRBV6-5 and J usage is TRBJ1-5; D possibly corresponds to TRBD1 (6 bases). The V end was cut by 0 bases, the J end by 11 bases, with 17 bases between. Germline V CDR1 and CDR2: MNHEY, SVGAGI. This CDR3 is built from 15 residues. The CDR3 reads CASSYSGTSGESQHF. CDR3 DNA: TGTGCCAGCAGTTACTCCGGGACATCGGGGGAATCCCAGCATTTT.

This clonotype came up a few times. The gene calls are TRBV7-3 and TRBJ2-3, with TRBD2 matching 13 bases. The ends lost 1 base at V and 5 bases at J; junction bases unmatched: 12. CDR3 size: 19 residues. Germline assignment: CDR1 SGHTA and CDR2 FQGTGA. The CDR3 coding sequence is TGTGCCAGCAGCTTAATGAGGTTGGAGGGACTAGCGGGATTAGATACGCAGTATTTT. Its protein product is CASSLMRLEGLAGLDTQYF.

The rearrangement uses TRBV4-1 and TRBJ1-1; 7 bases fit TRBD1. The CDR3 has 15 amino acids. CDR1 and CDR2 from the germline V gene are MGHRA and YSYEKL. V was pared by 8 bases and J by 3 bases, with 12 bases of the junction left unmatched. CDR3 amino acids: CASRRPGQKDTEAFF. The CDR3 coding sequence is TGCGCCAGCCGTAGGCCGGGACAGAAAGACACTGAAGCTTTCTTT.

In this sample, this clonotype turned up a few times. V and J are TRBV12-3 or TRBV12-4 and TRBJ2-5; 8 nucleotides match TRBD1. CDR3 length equals 17 residues. V lost 2 bases, J lost 1 base, and 9 bases stayed unmatched. This CDR3 reads CASSLRLGTGFQETQYF. CDR3 DNA: TGTGCCAGCAGTTTAAGGCTTGGGACAGGCTTCCAAGAGACCCAGTACTTC.

This chain joins TRBV7-2 and TRBJ2-7, with TRBD2 matching 7 bases. V was clipped by 1 base and J by 0 bases; unmatched bases: 12. The germline V gene encodes CDR1 SGHTA and CDR2 FQGNSA. The CDR3 extends over 18 amino acids. CDR3 nucleotide sequence: TGTGCCAGCAGCTTAGGCCCTCTAGCCGGGAGGTTCTCCTACGAGCAGTACTTC. It specifies CASSLGPLAGRFSYEQYF.

In this sample, this clonotype turned up a few times. V and J are TRBV20-1 and TRBJ2-2; 7 bases line up with TRBD1. Germline CDR1 is DFQATT and CDR2 is SNEGSKA (reference sequence). Losses at the gene ends were 4 bases for V and 4 bases for J; bases not matched to a gene: 6. The CDR3 runs 14 residues. CDR3 sequence (DNA): TGCAGTGCTATCTACAGGGGCGGCACCGGGGAGCTGTTTTTT. Translated, it gives CSAIYRGGTGELFF.

This chain connects TRBV4-1 to TRBJ1-2; no definite D call. The CDR3 consists of 15 residues. The V gene's germline CDR1 is MGHRA and CDR2 YSYEKL. The V and J ends lost 0 bases and 1 base respectively, with 9 bases between them. CDR3 bases: TGCGCCAGCAGCCAAGATTCCCATCTTAACTATGGCTACACCTTC. It translates to CASSQDSHLNYGYTF.

This clonotype was picked up a small number of times. The J gene is TRBJ2-5, the V gene TRBV5-1; D uncertain. Germline V CDR1 and CDR2: SGHRS, YFSETQ. This CDR3 comprises 15 residues. Trimming removed 4 bases from V and 7 bases from J, with 20 bases in between. Written as DNA, the CDR3 is TGCGCCAGCAGCCGCCGGACGGTAGATTCAGGGACCCAGTACTTC. It specifies CASSRRTVDSGTQYF.

This clonotype was counted a few times. The rearrangement uses TRBV6-1 and TRBJ2-7; 8 positions agree with TRBD2. V dropped 5 bases and J dropped 2; count of bases not matched to a gene: 8. This CDR3 has 15 amino acids. From germline, CDR1 is MNHNS and CDR2 SASEGT. The CDR3 loop is CASSTRAGGPYEQYF. CDR3 nucleotides: TGTGCCAGCAGTACTAGGGCGGGAGGCCCCTACGAGCAGTACTTC.

Comments on this clonotype: A read error is possible here, since a much larger clone lies one base away. The V and J genes are TRBV15 and TRBJ2-7; the match to TRBD1 covers 9 bases. Trimming at V came to 5 bases and at J to 2 bases, leaving 1 base not matched to a gene. The germline V gene encodes CDR1 LNHNV and CDR2 YYDKDF (reference sequence). There are 13 residues in the CDR3. The CDR3 loop is CATSRQGAYEQYF. The CDR3 bases are TGTGCCACCAGCCGACAGGGGGCCTACGAGCAGTACTTC. The whole variable domain, filled in from reference TRBV15 and TRBJ2-7, reads DAMVIQNPRYQVTQFGKPVTLSCSQTLNHNVMYWYQQKSSQAPKLLFHYYDKDFNNEADTPDNFQSRRPNTSFCFLDIRSPGLGDTAMYLCATSRQGAYEQYFGPGTRLTVT.

V gene TRBV11-2 combines with J gene TRBJ2-4; no firm D call. There are 15 residues in the CDR3. From germline, CDR1 is SGHAT and CDR2 FQNNGV. Trimming removed 1 base at V and 1 base at J, with 8 bases between. The CDR3 loop reads CASSLGLFAKNIQYF. The CDR3 nucleotides are TGTGCCAGCAGCTTAGGGCTATTTGCCAAAAACATTCAGTACTTC.

This clonotype occurred a few times. CDR3 DNA sequence: TGTGCCAGCTCACCATTGACGGGACAGGGTGAAAATGAGCAGTTCTTC. Translated: CASSPLTGQGENEQFF. This chain uses TRBV18 with TRBJ2-1, with TRBD1 matching over 9 bases. The CDR3 has 16 residues. Germline CDR1 and CDR2: KGHSH and LQKENI. V lost 2 bases, J lost 7 bases, and 9 bases stayed unmatched. Variable domain in full (rest from reference TRBV18 and TRBJ2-1): NAGVMQNPRHLVRRRGQEARLRCSPMKGHSHVYWYRQLPEEGLKFMVYLQKENIIDESGMPKERFSAEFPKEGPSILRIQQVVRGDSAAYFCASSPLTGQGENEQFFGPGTRLTVL.

This rearrangement joins TRBV7-2 to TRBJ2-5; 10 nucleotides match TRBD2. V shed 5 bases, J shed 1 base, and the junction held 7 bases outside the gene matches. Germline V gene data show CDR1 as SGHTA and CDR2 as FQGNSA. The CDR3 spans 16 residues. CDR3 coding DNA: TGTGCCAGCAGCCTTTTAGCGGGGGGCTCCCAAGAGACCCAGTACTTC. Residues: CASSLLAGGSQETQYF.

V usage is TRBV12-3 or TRBV12-4 and J usage is TRBJ2-1, with 9 bases matching TRBD1. The CDR3 totals 15 residues. V trimming: 5 bases; J trimming: 4 bases; junction bases outside the gene matches: 6. CDR3 nucleotides: TGTGCCAGCAGTGCAGGACAGGGGATATACAATGAGCAGTTCTTC. This codes for CASSAGQGIYNEQFF.

This clonotype has at least ten counts. V and J are TRBV10-3 and TRBJ2-1; maybe TRBD2 (7 bases). The CDR3 runs 19 residues. The V end was cut by 3 bases, the J end by 2 bases, with 23 bases between. From germline, CDR1 is ENHRY and CDR2 SYGVKD. CDR3 sequence reads: CAISDPLGAERGTYNEQFF. In DNA, the CDR3 is TGTGCCATCAGTGATCCTCTGGGGGCCGAGCGGGGAACCTACAATGAGCAGTTCTTC.

The rearrangement joins TRBV7-2 to TRBJ2-1, with a possible D match to TRBD2 (5 bases). The CDR3 runs 15 residues. CDR1 and CDR2 from the germline V gene are SGHTA and FQGNSA. V lost 5 bases and J lost 0, with 11 bases in between. The CDR3 loop is CASSQGAASYNEQFF. CDR3 sequence (DNA): TGTGCCAGCAGCCAAGGAGCGGCCTCCTACAATGAGCAGTTCTTC.

The chain is built from TRBV3-1 and TRBJ1-1; possible D gene TRBD1, 5 bases. The germline CDR1 and CDR2 sequences are LGHDT and YNNKEL (reference sequence). V lost 1 base, J lost 3 bases, and 6 bases lay in between. The CDR3 covers 13 residues. The CDR3, as DNA: TGTGCCAGCAGCCAAGGGGGCCACACTGAAGCTTTCTTT. This translates into CASSQGGHTEAFF.

This clonotype was observed a handful of times. CDR3 sequence (DNA): TGCAGTGCTAGGAGGTCCTTAGCGAGCACCGGGGAGCTGTTTTTT. Its protein is CSARRSLASTGELFF. The chain is built from TRBV20-1 and TRBJ2-2, with D possibly matching TRBD2 (5 bases). Germline assignment: CDR1 DFQATT and CDR2 SNEGSKA (reference sequence). The CDR3 totals 15 residues. V was shortened by 3 bases and J by 4 bases, with 15 bases between the two germline ends.